This paragraph covers one TCR beta chain sequence. Its antigen is still unknown. Profiled with immunoSEQ multiplex PCR; TCRdb holds only in-frame clones, not every one. The sample has 120,000 or so clones, about 90% seen once. Thawed PBMCs were FACS-sorted into unstimulated CD4+CD25+CD127- regulatory T cells, CD4+CD25- non-regulatory cells, CD4 and CD8 cells. The sample is drawn from a study of Tregs in tolerant kidney transplant recipients. Study conclusions and caveats: Biological reproducibility was not directly addressed in this study.

V lost 5 bases and J lost 5; bases outside the gene matches: 4. The CDR3 length is 15 residues. Per the germline V gene, CDR1 is LGHNA and CDR2 is YNFKEQ. The chain combines TRBV4-2 with TRBJ2-1; 12 bases are shared with TRBD2. This TCR derives from a human donor in good health. The sequenced sample consisted of CD4+ T cells from blood. This CDR3 is CASSYTSGGNNEQFF. The CDR3, as DNA: TGTGCCAGCAGCTACACTAGCGGGGGGAACAATGAGCAGTTCTTC.